Listed below are T cell receptor beta chains from one sample, sequenced in a study of identical twins. TCRdb called the 5' RACE reads again in MiXCR, with one record for every CDR3 protein. In the table there are around 680,000 distinct CDR3 sequences, more than 6.5% of which are singletons. These data were likewise used in another study, on yellow fever vaccine responses in identical twins.

Sequenced material: PBMCs. The receptors come from a woman under 30 in good health. CDR3s include the opening cysteine and the closing phenylalanine or tryptophan.

V gene	J gene	CDR3 protein
TRBV12-3/TRBV12-4	TRBJ2-5	CASSKTGGRETQYF
TRBV29-1	TRBJ2-6	CSVWSGANVLTF
TRBV12-3/TRBV12-4	TRBJ2-7	CASKRTLSSYEQYF
TRBV6-6	TRBJ2-7	CASSYRGDYEQYF
TRBV20-1	TRBJ2-7	CSAREGIAWSYEQYF
TRBV7-9	TRBJ1-1	CASSFGREVEAFF
TRBV15	TRBJ2-4	CATSRDFGAGDKNIQYF
TRBV20-1	TRBJ2-1	CSPGGPSYNEQFF
TRBV12-3/TRBV12-4	TRBJ2-3	CASSFGGSGLPPGDTQYF
TRBV7-9	TRBJ2-2	CASDLLPRDRDTGELFF
TRBV3-1	TRBJ1-1	CASSQDPNRLNTEAFF
TRBV11-2	TRBJ2-7	CASSLGTTVYEQYF
TRBV3-1	TRBJ2-5	CASRSLQRIQETQYF
TRBV20-1	TRBJ2-3	CSARDLASTDTQYF
TRBV10-3	TRBJ2-7	CAISGQGYSYEQYF
TRBV4-2	TRBJ2-3	CASSQDNGSTDTQYF
TRBV24-1	TRBJ1-2	CATSGFGPGQASYGYTF
TRBV7-2	TRBJ2-7	CASSPTPSGRGEQYF
TRBV5-1	TRBJ2-7	CASSLGQDRISPYEQYF
TRBV2	TRBJ2-1	CASTSGTSGSYNEQFF
TRBV6-1	TRBJ2-3	CASSEGGGTSPPPQYF
TRBV11-1	TRBJ2-3	CASSPRDRKLHSTDTQYF
TRBV5-1	TRBJ2-1	CASMVNYNEQFF
TRBV18	TRBJ2-2	CASSGLATGELFF
TRBV2	TRBJ2-7	CASMKTGTGSYEQYF
TRBV4-2	TRBJ1-3	CASSPQGSGNTIYF
TRBV9	TRBJ1-3	CASSEITGNTIYF
TRBV15	TRBJ2-2	CATSSRGPYTGELFF
TRBV7-2	TRBJ2-3	CASSGWTSGISTDTQYF
TRBV11-2	TRBJ2-2	CASSSLWTSGSRAGELFF
TRBV11-2	TRBJ2-1	CASSFGLVPYNEQFF
TRBV20-1	TRBJ1-4	CSARDFDSHATNEKLFF
TRBV5-5	TRBJ2-7	CASSLRQIPSYEQYF
TRBV20-1	TRBJ2-3	CSAPDRAGATDTQYF
TRBV7-2	TRBJ2-2	CASSSRITGELFF
TRBV20-1	TRBJ2-1	CSARDSGGQLYNEQFF
TRBV5-1	TRBJ2-2	CASSLGDSGQGRELFF
TRBV20-1	TRBJ2-3	CSARDRVGTDTQYF
TRBV7-9	TRBJ2-7	CASSPRSGAYEQYF
TRBV9	TRBJ2-7	CASSVDNEQYF
TRBV7-9	TRBJ2-7	CASSFGPLYEQYF
TRBV6-1	TRBJ2-1	CASSKQGTYNEQFF
TRBV4-3	TRBJ2-1	CASSQDREPYNEQFF
TRBV12-3/TRBV12-4	TRBJ2-5	CASSLLGAWETQYF
TRBV3-1	TRBJ2-3	CASSPGTLRTDTQYF
TRBV5-1	TRBJ2-1	CASSLRHREGTYNEQFF
TRBV3-1	TRBJ1-4	CASSPSTGATNEKLFF
TRBV2	TRBJ2-7	CASISHPTSSYEQYF
TRBV7-8	TRBJ2-7	CASGRGREQYF
TRBV4-1	TRBJ1-4	CASRATGKNEKLFF
TRBV6-2/TRBV6-3	TRBJ2-4	CASSLNRGGNIQYF
TRBV6-1	TRBJ1-4	CAIRRDINEKLFF